One and the same sample provided the 8 T cell receptor beta chains below, sequenced in a study of CD8+CD57+ T cells in acquired aplastic anemia. The TCR beta profiling, which covered VDJ combination and CDR3 sequence, was carried out using genomic DNA as the template. In TCRdb, the reads were re-called with MiXCR into one record per CDR3 protein. The data contain 150,000 to 200,000 distinct CDR3 sequences, roughly 45% of them singletons. Source material: sorted CD4+, CD8+, or CD8+CD57+ T cells (not recorded which) from PBMCs. Receptors were obtained from a human donor in good health.

This clonotype was observed a few times. The rearrangement uses TRBV19 and TRBJ2-1; 9 bases align to TRBD2. CDR3 length: 16 amino acids. Trimming took 7 bases from V and 7 from J; bases not matched to a gene: 14. Germline V CDR1 and CDR2: LNHDA, SQIVND (reference sequence). CDR3 sequence (DNA): TGTGCCAGTAAACCCTTCGAAGCTAGCGGGGTTAATGAGCAGTTCTTC. Protein sequence: CASKPFEASGVNEQFF. Full variable domain (rest looked up from reference TRBV19 and TRBJ2-1): DGGITQSPKYLFRKEGQNVTLSCEQNLNHDAMYWYRQDPGQGLRLIYYSQIVNDFQKGDIAEGYSVSREKKESFPLTVTSAQKNPTAFYLCASKPFEASGVNEQFFGPGTRLTVL.

Here the CDR3 DNA reads TGTGCCTGGAGTGAAGGGACTAAGGCAACAGATACGCAGTATTTT. Amino acids: CAWSEGTKATDTQYF. This rearrangement joins TRBV30 to TRBJ2-3; 7 positions agree with TRBD2. This CDR3 region has 15 residues. The germline V gene encodes CDR1 GTSNPN and CDR2 SVGIG (reference sequence). Trimming took 1 base from V and 3 from J; bases not matched to a gene: 7.

The rearrangement joins TRBV5-1 to TRBJ2-7; 10 nucleotides line up with TRBD1. Germline V gives CDR1 SGHRS, CDR2 YFSETQ. CDR3 size: 15 residues. Trimming at V came to 0 bases and at J to 2 bases, leaving 2 bases not matched to a gene. CDR3 protein: CASSLAGTGAYEQYF. The CDR3 DNA reads as TGCGCCAGCAGCTTGGCCGGGACAGGGGCCTACGAGCAGTACTTC.

This clonotype has at least ten counts. The genes are TRBV10-3 and TRBJ2-3; 9 bases agree with TRBD2. The CDR3 runs to 18 residues. CDR1 is ENHRY, CDR2 SYGVKD, per germline. V lost 6 bases and J lost 2; bases outside the gene matches: 15. Written as DNA, the CDR3 is TGTGCCATCAGCAACCCGGGTGGGGCGGGGGGGTACACAGATACGCAGTATTTT. Translation gives CAISNPGGAGGYTDTQYF.

This chain joins TRBV7-8 and TRBJ2-7; D ambiguous. V lost 5 bases and J lost 1, with 15 bases in between. Germline CDR1 SGHVS, CDR2 FQNEAQ. This CDR3 contains 15 residues. CDR3: CASSRYMDGSYEQYF. Written as DNA, the CDR3 is TGTGCCAGCAGCCGATATATGGACGGGTCCTACGAGCAGTACTTC.

This clonotype was seen repeatedly, ten times or more. The V call is TRBV5-4, the J call TRBJ1-2, with 7 nucleotides matching TRBD1. The CDR3 is 15 amino acids. From germline, CDR1 is SGHNT and CDR2 YYREEE (reference sequence). Unmatched junction bases numbered 6, after V lost 4 bases and J lost 0 bases. The CDR3 DNA follows: TGTGCCAGCAGCCCGACAGGGATAGCTAACTATGGCTACACCTTC. This encodes CASSPTGIANYGYTF.

This clonotype was found many times. The chain employs TRBV7-3 and TRBJ2-5, with D maybe TRBD1 (6 bases). The CDR3 runs to 14 residues. V dropped 2 bases and J dropped 5 bases, with 12 bases sitting between them. Germline V lookup: CDR1 SGHTA, CDR2 FQGTGA. The CDR3 loop is CASSLWGLDETQYF. CDR3 sequence (DNA): TGTGCCAGCAGCTTATGGGGGCTCGACGAGACCCAGTACTTC.

This clonotype has more than one count but fewer than ten. The chain is built from TRBV24-1 and TRBJ2-1, with D maybe TRBD2 (6 bases). The CDR3 covers 12 residues. V lost 7 bases, J lost 9 bases, and 12 bases lay in between. The germline V gene has CDR1 KGHDR and CDR2 SFDVKD. The CDR3 protein is CATSHLGGEQFF. The CDR3 nucleotides read TGTGCCACCAGCCACCTGGGGGGTGAGCAGTTCTTC.